This T cell receptor beta chain was recovered during a study of blood T cell repertoires in COVID-19. Germline-derived CDR1 and CDR2 are KGHDR and SFDVKD. Trimming stripped 6 bases from V and 2 bases from J, with 13 bases between. This CDR3 is built from 14 residues. Clones were sequenced by immunoSEQ multiplex PCR, and TCRdb holds only the in-frame ones, with some missing. This table has 150,000 or so clones, more than 75% appearing once. The V gene is TRBV24-1, the J gene TRBJ2-7, with D perhaps matching TRBD1 (6 bases). The TCR was taken from a man in his late teens or twenties with acute or convalescent COVID-19. The sample was peripheral blood. The CDR3 sequence is CATSTWTDAYEQYF. CDR3 DNA sequence: TGTGCCACCAGTACCTGGACAGACGCCTACGAGCAGTACTTC.